This T cell receptor beta chain appears in the sequencing data of a study of identical twins. Study-wide results and caveats: Memory repertoires lacked the insertion deficit that abundant cord blood beta clonotypes showed.

This clonotype occurred a few times. Its antigen is not identified. This CDR3 spans 14 amino acids. The V end was cut by 5 bases, the J end by 3 bases, with 14 bases between. TCRdb used MiXCR to reprocess the 5' RACE reads, holding one entry per CDR3 protein. The sample shows 600,000 to 700,000 distinct CDR3 sequences, around 21% of them seen only once. The same specimen was also included in a second study, on T cells expressing NK-cell markers. As reported in that work: It was sorted CD3+CD56+NKG2C+, CD3+CD56+NKG2C- and CD3+CD56-NKG2C+ T cells that supplied the TCR beta repertoires. Dominant NKG2C+ clonotypes in about six donors made up about 1.0-8% of CD8+ T cells. These clonotypes also led the CD3+CD56-NKG2C+ fraction in four donors.

The V and J genes are TRBV12-3 or TRBV12-4 and TRBJ2-7; D is ambiguous. This receptor was obtained from a young woman in good health. Sequenced: PBMCs. The CDR3 protein is CASSEDGAFYEQYF. In DNA, the CDR3 is TGTGCCAGCAGTGAGGACGGTGCTTTCTACGAGCAGTACTTC.